The 30 T cell receptor beta chains presented below share a single source sample, sequenced in a study of T cells in Graves' hyperthyroidism and ophthalmopathy. RNA transcripts provided the source from which TCR beta CDR3 regions were amplified. HTBI primers were employed in a first-round RT-PCR of the TCR CDR3. TCRdb used MiXCR to reprocess the multiplex PCR reads, holding one entry per CDR3 protein. The table lists hundreds of thousands of distinct CDR3 sequences, 11% to 15% of them singletons, with about a tenth in the top ten. Input material: blood. These TCRs come from a woman aged 18-29 years with Graves' hyperthyroidism.

The V call is TRBV28, the J call TRBJ2-5; 10 nucleotides agree with TRBD2. V shed 5 bases, J shed 4 bases, and the junction held 10 bases outside the gene matches. Germline CDR1 and CDR2: MDHEN and SYDVKM. This CDR3 region has 16 residues. The CDR3 region is CASSPGTSVRGETQYF. In DNA, the CDR3 is TGTGCCAGCAGTCCCGGGACTAGCGTGAGGGGAGAGACCCAGTACTTC.

V is TRBV20-1 and J is TRBJ1-5, with a weak D call TRBD1 (6 bases). The CDR3 loop spans 13 amino acids. Germline loops: CDR1 DFQATT, CDR2 SNEGSKA (reference sequence). Trimming left V 6 bases short and J 7 bases short, with 16 bases between. The CDR3: CSAGIGGGQPQHF. The CDR3 DNA reads as TGCAGTGCCGGAATAGGGGGGGGGCAGCCCCAGCATTTT.

This clonotype was counted at least ten times. The V call is TRBV5-1, the J call TRBJ2-3; D tentatively fits TRBD1 or TRBD2 (5 bases each). Trimming cost V 4 bases and J 6 bases, with 21 bases left between them. This CDR3 spans 16 amino acids. Germline V gene sequence: CDR1 SGHRS, CDR2 YFSETQ. This chain's CDR3 is CASSPLTPGRRDTQYF. CDR3 coding DNA: TGCGCCAGCAGCCCTCTCACGCCAGGGAGACGGGATACGCAGTATTTT.

V and J are TRBV7-9 and TRBJ2-1, with 10 bases matching TRBD1. The ends lost 7 bases at V and 8 bases at J; junction bases unmatched: 11. Germline V gives CDR1 SEHNR, CDR2 FQNEAQ (reference sequence). This CDR3 is built from 15 residues. The CDR3 nucleotides are TGTGCCAGCACGCCAACTTCCGGGACAGGGGATGAGCAGTTCTTC. Translated: CASTPTSGTGDEQFF.

The rearrangement joins TRBV4-2 to TRBJ2-7; TRBD2 might be the D (6 bases). The V end was cut by 1 base, the J end by 3 bases, with 10 bases between. CDR3 length: 14 amino acids. Per germline, CDR1 LGHNA and CDR2 YNFKEQ. In nucleotides, the CDR3 is TGTGCCAGCAGCCAAGGGGACTCCTTCTACGAGCAGTACTTC. Translation gives CASSQGDSFYEQYF.

This clonotype was counted ten times or more. The V gene is TRBV20-1, the J gene TRBJ1-1; D unclear. Trimming left V 3 bases short and J 1 base short, with 15 bases between. CDR3 length: 15 residues. Germline V gene data show CDR1 as DFQATT and CDR2 as SNEGSKA (reference sequence). DNA for the CDR3: TGCAGTGCTAGGGGCGTCGGTTGGGGGAACACTGAAGCTTTCTTT. Translated, it gives CSARGVGWGNTEAFF.

This rearrangement joins TRBV5-4 to TRBJ2-4; 10 bases match TRBD1. This CDR3 region has 18 residues. Trimming cost V 3 bases and J 10 bases; bases outside gene matches: 19. CDR1 is SGHNT and CDR2 is YYREEE in the germline V gene (reference sequence). The CDR3 nucleotides are TGTGCCAGCAGCTCAAATCGACCGGGACAGGGGACCCTAGGGATTCAGTACTTC. Encoded protein: CASSSNRPGQGTLGIQYF.

This clonotype occurred many times. CDR3 protein: CAWTKGNPSFF. The CDR3 nucleotides read TGTGCCTGGACTAAGGGGAACCCTTCTTTCTTT. The chain links TRBV30 to TRBJ1-1, with D tentatively TRBD1 (5 bases). The V end lost 4 bases, the J end lost 12 bases, and 15 bases lay between the germline ends. Per the germline V gene, CDR1 is GTSNPN and CDR2 is SVGIG (reference sequence). This CDR3 is 11 amino acids long.

This clonotype was seen a few times. The chain carries TRBV10-1 and TRBJ2-3; 7 nucleotides match TRBD1. V lost 2 bases, J lost 4 bases, and 9 bases stayed unmatched. The CDR3 has 16 amino acids. Germline values: CDR1 WNHNN, CDR2 SYGVQD (reference sequence). The CDR3 loop is CASSEVRDRSADTQYF. The CDR3 bases are TGCGCCAGCAGTGAGGTCCGGGACAGATCAGCAGATACGCAGTATTTT.

This clonotype was seen at least ten times. CDR3 protein: CAITDEGYEQYF. CDR3 nucleotide sequence: TGTGCCATCACCGACGAGGGCTACGAGCAGTACTTC. This chain links TRBV10-3 with TRBJ2-7, with D perhaps matching TRBD2 (5 bases). CDR1 and CDR2 from the germline V gene are ENHRY and SYGVKD. The CDR3 covers 12 residues. Trimming removed 7 bases from V and 3 bases from J, with 10 bases in between.

Many counts were recorded for this clonotype. The gene calls are TRBV24-1 and TRBJ2-2, with a weak D call TRBD1 (5 bases). The CDR3 contains 15 residues. CDR1 and CDR2 (germline): KGHDR, SFDVKD. V lost 3 bases and J 3 bases, leaving 10 bases between the germline ends. The CDR3 DNA is TGTGCCACCAGTGATATGGGCAGGGACACCGGGGAGCTGTTTTTT. It specifies CATSDMGRDTGELFF.

The gene calls are TRBV20-1 and TRBJ2-5; 12 positions match TRBD2. Germline CDR1 reads DFQATT; CDR2 reads SNEGSKA (reference sequence). The V and J ends lost 6 bases and 5 bases, in that order; junction bases with no gene match: 13. The CDR3 loop spans 16 amino acids. The chain's CDR3 is CSAPRALAGGAETQYF. CDR3 DNA: TGCAGTGCCCCGAGGGCACTAGCGGGAGGTGCCGAGACCCAGTACTTC.

This chain uses TRBV27 with TRBJ2-7; TRBD2 agrees at 9 bases. J was trimmed by 0 bases and V by 5 bases; bases with no gene match: 20. This CDR3 has 20 amino acids. Germline CDR1 MNHEY, CDR2 SMNVEV (reference sequence). The chain's CDR3 is CASSLYPPGLAVISSYEQYF. In DNA, the CDR3 is TGTGCCAGCAGTCTATACCCTCCGGGACTAGCAGTTATCAGCTCCTACGAGCAGTACTTC.

There are many counts of this clonotype. The V gene is TRBV6-1, the J gene TRBJ2-7; D is uncertain. The CDR3 has 13 amino acids. V lost 6 bases and J lost 2, with 11 bases in between. Germline CDR1 MNHNS, CDR2 SASEGT. The CDR3 coding sequence is TGTGCCAGCAGCCACCGACAAACCTACGAGCAGTACTTC. Amino acids: CASSHRQTYEQYF.

This clonotype was seen a few times. The gene calls are TRBV5-1 and TRBJ2-7, with TRBD1 identical over 11 bases. From germline, CDR1 is SGHRS and CDR2 YFSETQ. The V gene end was trimmed by 3 bases and the J gene end by 5 bases; junction bases not matched to a gene: 7. CDR3 length: 15 amino acids. In DNA form, the CDR3 reads TGCGCCAGCAGCTATCGGACAGGGGGCAGGGACGAGCAGTACTTC. Protein sequence: CASSYRTGGRDEQYF.

This clonotype showed up many times. The gene calls are TRBV30 and TRBJ1-2, with D perhaps TRBD1 (6 bases). Germline V gene lookup returns CDR1 GTSNPN and CDR2 SVGIG (reference sequence). V gave up 4 bases and J gave up 7 bases, with 13 bases separating them. The CDR3 runs 12 residues. The CDR3 loop is CAWMEGGGGYTF. CDR3 nucleotides: TGTGCCTGGATGGAGGGAGGGGGTGGCTACACCTTC.

This chain connects TRBV27 to TRBJ2-7; 10 bases agree with TRBD2. V was pared by 5 bases and J by 3 bases, with 4 bases of the junction left unmatched. CDR1 MNHEY and CDR2 SMNVEV come from the germline V gene (reference sequence). This CDR3 region has 14 residues. The CDR3 nucleotides read TGTGCCAGCAGTACTAGCGGGGCTAACTACGAGCAGTACTTC. Protein sequence: CASSTSGANYEQYF.

This clonotype was observed at least ten times. The chain links TRBV28 to TRBJ2-3; 8 nucleotides align to TRBD2. The CDR3 has 16 residues. Germline assignment: CDR1 MDHEN and CDR2 SYDVKM. Unmatched junction bases numbered 11, after V lost 5 bases and J lost 4 bases. CDR3 loop: CASSQWIGTSPDTQYF. CDR3 in DNA: TGTGCCAGCAGTCAATGGATCGGGACTAGTCCAGATACGCAGTATTTT.

The CDR3 loop reads CASSYSVQLGPTRDRDDEQYF. CDR3 nucleotide sequence: TGTGCCAGCAGTTACTCGGTCCAACTAGGACCCACCCGGGACAGGGACGACGAGCAGTACTTC. The J gene is TRBJ2-7, the V gene TRBV6-5, with 9 bases that match TRBD1. V lost 0 bases to trimming and J lost 5 bases; unmatched junction nucleotides: 23. CDR3 length: 21 residues. Germline V CDR1 and CDR2: MNHEY, SVGAGI.

Many counts were recorded for this clonotype. V gene TRBV6-1 combines with J gene TRBJ2-7; TRBD2 matches 10 bases. The length of the CDR3 is 15 residues. Trimming cost V 5 bases and J 4 bases; bases outside gene matches: 8. Per the germline V gene, CDR1 is MNHNS and CDR2 is SASEGT. The CDR3 reads CASSSLAGEMYEQYF. DNA of the CDR3: TGTGCCAGCAGTTCCCTAGCGGGAGAGATGTACGAGCAGTACTTC.

This clonotype was seen only a few times. The chain has TRBV20-1 and TRBJ2-1, with TRBD2 as a possible D gene (6 bases). This CDR3 has 15 residues. V was pared by 1 base and J by 3 bases, with 13 bases between. Germline CDR1 reads DFQATT; CDR2 reads SNEGSKA (reference sequence). DNA of the CDR3: TGCAGTGCTAGAGGCTTATGGCGGGACTACAATGAGCAGTTCTTC. This translates into CSARGLWRDYNEQFF.

This chain connects TRBV25-1 to TRBJ2-7, with D possibly being TRBD1 (6 bases). CDR3 size: 13 residues. Looked up from germline, CDR1 is MGHDK and CDR2 is SYGVNS. Trimming removed 3 bases at V and 5 bases at J, with 11 bases between. The CDR3 spells CASSESGAHEQYF. CDR3 nucleotides: TGTGCCAGCAGTGAGTCAGGGGCCCACGAGCAGTACTTC.

This clonotype was seen a handful of times. This chain uses TRBV28 with TRBJ1-4; a possible D gene is TRBD1 (6 bases). The CDR3 is made up of 14 amino acids. V lost 6 bases, J lost 8 bases, and 16 bases lay in between. Germline assignment: CDR1 MDHEN and CDR2 SYDVKM. The CDR3 DNA sequence: TGTGCCAGCAGGGGGACATCTCTGAAGGAAAAACTGTTTTTT. Its translation is CASRGTSLKEKLFF.

The V call is TRBV24-1, the J call TRBJ1-5; TRBD1 agrees at 8 bases. The CDR3 runs to 17 residues. CDR1 and CDR2 (germline): KGHDR, SFDVKD. Trimming cost V 3 bases and J 1 base; bases outside gene matches: 7. This CDR3 is CATSDGQGARSNQPQHF. The CDR3 DNA is TGTGCCACCAGTGATGGCCAGGGGGCGCGGAGCAATCAGCCCCAGCATTTT.

This clonotype was counted at least ten times. The chain uses TRBV19 and TRBJ1-1; D is perhaps TRBD1 (5 bases). The CDR3 has 14 residues. Per the germline V gene, CDR1 is LNHDA and CDR2 is SQIVND (reference sequence). Between the trimmed V and J ends, which lost 5 bases and 4 bases, there was a span of 14 bases. The CDR3 DNA sequence: TGTGCCAGTAGTCCGACGGGGGTGGGCACTGAAGCTTTCTTT. This codes for CASSPTGVGTEAFF.

In this sample, this clonotype turned up a few times. This chain uses TRBV6-5 with TRBJ2-4; the match to TRBD2 covers 9 bases. The CDR3 consists of 16 residues. The germline V gene encodes CDR1 MNHEY and CDR2 SVGAGI. The V gene end was trimmed by 5 bases and the J gene end by 7 bases; junction bases not matched to a gene: 12. The CDR3 protein is CASSPQTSGYGNIQYF. The CDR3, as DNA: TGTGCCAGCAGTCCCCAGACTAGCGGTTACGGGAACATTCAGTACTTC.

The gene calls are TRBV12-3 or TRBV12-4 and TRBJ1-2; 9 bases map to TRBD1. J was trimmed by 4 bases and V by 6 bases; bases with no gene match: 6. This CDR3 spans 14 amino acids. The CDR3 protein is CASRKDRGVYGYTF. CDR3 coding DNA: TGTGCCAGCAGGAAGGACAGGGGCGTCTATGGCTACACCTTC.

This clonotype was detected only a few times. The rearrangement joins TRBV24-1 to TRBJ2-7, with TRBD2 matching over 9 bases. Looked up from germline, CDR1 is KGHDR and CDR2 is SFDVKD. This CDR3 comprises 16 residues. Trimming at V came to 0 bases and at J to 1 base, leaving 3 bases not matched to a gene. CDR3 residues: CATSDLGSGGSYEQYF. CDR3 bases: TGTGCCACCAGTGATTTGGGTAGCGGGGGATCCTACGAGCAGTACTTC.

Worth noting for this clonotype: A much more abundant neighbour one base away suggests this may be a read error. The chain joins TRBV7-2 to TRBJ2-7; D uncertain. The CDR3 totals 14 residues. Trimming shortened V by 8 bases and J by 6 bases, and 20 bases separated the two germline ends. The V gene's germline CDR1 is SGHTA and CDR2 FQGNSA. CDR3 nucleotide sequence: TGTGCCAGCGGCAAGGTGGGGTCCGTTTCCGAGCAGTACTTC. It codes for CASGKVGSVSEQYF.

Turning to this clonotype: This could be a read error, since a much larger clone is one nucleotide away. V usage is TRBV12-3 or TRBV12-4 and J usage is TRBJ1-1; TRBD1 might be the D (6 bases). The CDR3 loop spans 14 amino acids. The DNA of the CDR3 is TGTACCAGCAGTTTAGAGGGGGTGGACACTGAAGCTTTCTTT. Translating gives CTSSLEGVDTEAFF.